What follows are 7 T cell receptor beta chains derived from one specimen sequenced in a study of blood T cell repertoires in COVID-19. Sequencing used immunoSEQ multiplex PCR; TCRdb keeps in-frame clones, though not all of them. The sample lists 250,000 to 300,000 clones; around 88% were seen once. Sequenced input: peripheral blood. The origin of the receptors is a woman between 65 and 79 years old with COVID-19, enrolled during active disease.

The genes are TRBV3-1 (or the pseudogene TRBV3-2) and TRBJ2-5; 9 bases match TRBD2. The V gene end was trimmed by 1 base and the J gene end by 5 bases; junction bases not matched to a gene: 5. Per the germline V gene, CDR1 is LGHDT and CDR2 is YNNKEL (reference sequence). This CDR3 is built from 15 residues. The CDR3 sequence is CASSQAAGGPETQYF. In nucleotides, the CDR3 is TGTGCCAGCAGCCAAGCCGCGGGGGGGCCGGAGACCCAGTACTTC.

This clone showed up just a few times. This rearrangement joins TRBV28 to TRBJ2-3; 10 bases are shared with TRBD2. Germline assignment: CDR1 MDHEN and CDR2 SYDVKM. The V gene end was trimmed by 4 bases and the J gene end by 2 bases; junction bases not matched to a gene: 6. The CDR3 is made up of 16 amino acids. CDR3 sequence: CASSSLAGTLTDTQYF. CDR3 bases: TGTGCCAGCAGTTCACTAGCGGGGACACTCACAGATACGCAGTATTTT.

The genes are TRBV2 and TRBJ1-1; D gene unclear. In germline, CDR1 is SNHLY, CDR2 FYNNEI. V lost 1 base, J lost 10 bases, and 7 bases lay in between. The CDR3 runs to 11 residues. The CDR3 loop reads CASSEDSGAFF. In DNA form, the CDR3 reads TGTGCCAGCAGTGAAGACTCAGGAGCTTTCTTT.

This clone appeared a few times. The gene calls are TRBV28 and TRBJ1-3; possibly TRBD1 for D (5 bases). V lost 3 bases and J 2 bases, leaving 14 bases between the germline ends. Germline V gene sequence: CDR1 MDHEN, CDR2 SYDVKM. The CDR3 loop spans 16 amino acids. The chain's CDR3 is CASSLGGAVAGNTIYF. CDR3 nucleotide sequence: TGTGCCAGCAGTTTGGGGGGTGCGGTAGCTGGAAACACCATATATTTT.

The rearrangement uses TRBV6-2 or TRBV6-3 and TRBJ1-5, with 10 bases identical to TRBD1. In germline, CDR1 is MNHEY, CDR2 SVGEGT. Trimming at V came to 6 bases and at J to 2 bases, leaving 7 bases not matched to a gene. The CDR3 consists of 16 residues. The CDR3 region has the DNA TGTGCCAGCAGCCCTAGGGACAGGGGAGGCAATCAGCCCCAGCATTTT. Protein: CASSPRDRGGNQPQHF.

The chain carries TRBV28 and TRBJ2-3; 7 bases map to TRBD1. V lost 3 bases, J lost 4 bases, and 4 bases stayed unmatched. The germline CDR1 and CDR2 sequences are MDHEN and SYDVKM. This CDR3 is built from 14 residues. The CDR3 protein is CASSFQGDSDTQYF. The CDR3 DNA is TGTGCCAGCAGTTTCCAGGGGGATTCAGATACGCAGTATTTT. Combining the CDR3 with reference TRBV28 and TRBJ2-3 gives the whole variable domain DVKVTQSSRYLVKRTGEKVFLECVQDMDHENMFWYRQDPGLGLRLIYFSYDVKMKEKGDIPEGYSVSREKKERFSLILESASTNQTSMYLCASSFQGDSDTQYFGPGTRLTVL.

The chain recombines TRBV9 with TRBJ2-3, with 8 positions matching TRBD2. Trimming removed 0 bases from V and 0 bases from J; junction bases left unmatched: 6. Germline CDR1 and CDR2: SGDLS and YYNGEE. The CDR3 has 17 residues. CDR3 in DNA: TGTGCCAGCAGCGTAGCAGCCCAGCGGGGGAGCACAGATACGCAGTATTTT. Translation gives CASSVAAQRGSTDTQYF.